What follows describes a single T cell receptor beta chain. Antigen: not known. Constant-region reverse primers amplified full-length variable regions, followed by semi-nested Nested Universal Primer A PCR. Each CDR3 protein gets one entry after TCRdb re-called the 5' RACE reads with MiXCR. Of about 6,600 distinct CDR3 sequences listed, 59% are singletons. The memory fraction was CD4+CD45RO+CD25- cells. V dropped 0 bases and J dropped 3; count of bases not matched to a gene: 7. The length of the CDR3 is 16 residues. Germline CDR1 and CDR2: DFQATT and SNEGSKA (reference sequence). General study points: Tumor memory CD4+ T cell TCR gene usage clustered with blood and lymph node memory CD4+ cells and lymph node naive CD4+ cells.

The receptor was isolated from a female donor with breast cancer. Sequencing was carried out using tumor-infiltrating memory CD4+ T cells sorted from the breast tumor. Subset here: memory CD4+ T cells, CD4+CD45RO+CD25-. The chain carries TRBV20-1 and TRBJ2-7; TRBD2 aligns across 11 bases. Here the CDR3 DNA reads TGCAGTGCTAGAGACTTAGCGGGAGGGCCTATCTACGAGCAGTACTTC. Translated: CSARDLAGGPIYEQYF.